The clone carrying this T cell receptor (beta chain) occurred a few times. Its target is not known. This sample is part of a study of cytomegalovirus exposure and HLA in healthy donors. Study observations and caveats: Specificity for CMV antigens was confirmed in vitro for a few of the CMV-associated chains. Analyses of presence/absence relied on an assumption of roughly uniform sequencing depth across donors. Earlier analysis looked at TCR beta V segments, and most were productive about 87% or about 30% of the time.

Healthy bone marrow donors made up the donors. Germline V lookup: CDR1 SGHTA, CDR2 FQGNSA. This CDR3 comprises 18 residues. The junction had 10 bases not matched to a gene; V was cut back by 5 bases and J by 2 bases. PCR was performed using 60 Vbeta and 13 Jbeta primers. The repertoire was sequenced with immunoSEQ multiplex PCR; TCRdb's copy has only in-frame clones and lacks some. The sample yields around 150,000 clones, approximately 70% seen once. The clonotype was recovered from a man aged 40-49 years in good health and CMV-seropositive. What was sequenced was PBMCs. The V gene is TRBV7-2, the J gene TRBJ2-6; 9 bases match TRBD1. The chain's CDR3 is CASSPSGQGVAGANVLTF. The CDR3 nucleotides read TGTGCCAGCAGCCCGTCGGGACAGGGAGTCGCTGGGGCCAACGTCCTGACTTTC.